At least ten counts were recorded for the clone carrying this TCR beta chain. This record comes from a study of Graves' ophthalmopathy and Graves' hyperthyroidism. The V gene end was trimmed by 1 base and the J gene end by 2 bases; junction bases not matched to a gene: 2. The germline V gene encodes CDR1 MGHDK and CDR2 SYGVNS. The CDR3 length is 16 residues. For repertoire sequencing, the TCR beta CDR3 regions were amplified from RNA transcripts. The first-round RT-PCR employed HTBI primers together with the Qiagen OneStep RT-PCR kit. A multiplex PCR was then performed as the second round. TCRdb processed the multiplex PCR reads anew with MiXCR; each CDR3 protein has one entry. The data show about 740,000 distinct CDR3 sequences, with 40% seen just once and about 40% held by the top ten. Physicians reached a diagnosis by relying on clinical symptoms, serum thyroxine, TRAb, thyroid ultrasound and orbital computed tomography.

Sequencing used peripheral blood. This clonotype originated in an adult man with Graves' ophthalmopathy. The V gene is TRBV25-1, the J gene TRBJ2-5, with 12 bases fitting TRBD2. The CDR3 spells CASSEWTSGTQETQYF. The CDR3 nucleotides read TGTGCCAGCAGTGAATGGACTAGCGGGACGCAAGAGACCCAGTACTTC.